This T cell receptor beta chain originates from a study of T cell responses to AZD1222 COVID-19 vaccine. As for the study in general: Pooled samples include second doses given at about 4 or 12 weeks. Notes on the study in general: Reportedly, close to half of spike-specific TCRs are directed against unmutated variant regions. Seropositive AZD1222 recipients at baseline numbered only 5 to 7.

Sequencing was performed with immunoSEQ multiplex PCR; in TCRdb, only in-frame clones are kept and a portion is missing. Of about 110,000 clones in the sample, 85% to 95% are singletons; the top ten hold 7.8%. Comments on this clone: Its matching antigen is unknown.

Germline CDR1 reads SGHTS; CDR2 reads YDEGEE. CDR3 length equals 12 residues. Deletions cut 4 bases from V and 6 bases from J, with 11 bases between. This receptor was taken from an adult in good health. The source was peripheral blood, collected on day 0 of AZD1222 vaccination. V and J are TRBV5-8 and TRBJ2-7; D call uncertain. The CDR3 DNA reads TGTGCCAGCAGCCCCCTCTATGGCGAGCAGTACTTC. As protein: CASSPLYGEQYF.